This passage covers 16 T cell receptor beta chains from one sample sequenced in a study of blood T cell repertoires in COVID-19. Generated by immunoSEQ multiplex PCR, the TCRdb table keeps only in-frame clones and is missing some. This sample has about 200,000 clones; roughly 80% occur once, and the top ten carry approximately 5.6%. The specimen was peripheral blood. Receptor source: a woman in her 70s with COVID-19, enrolled during active disease.

The chain recombines TRBV7-8 with TRBJ2-7; 9 nucleotides match TRBD1. V lost 3 bases, J lost 1 base, and 4 bases stayed unmatched. CDR3 length: 15 amino acids. CDR1 and CDR2 (germline): SGHVS, FQNEAQ. The CDR3 loop is CASSFGTGQSYEQYF. CDR3 DNA sequence: TGTGCCAGCAGCTTCGGGACAGGGCAATCCTACGAGCAGTACTTC. Full variable domain (outside the CDR3, taken from reference TRBV7-8 and TRBJ2-7): GAGVSQSPRYKVAKRGQDVALRCDPISGHVSLFWYQQALGQGPEFLTYFQNEAQLDKSGLPSDRFFAERPEGSVSTLKIQRTQQEDSAVYLCASSFGTGQSYEQYFGPGTRLTVT.

A few counts support this clone. The CDR3 region has the DNA TGTGCCAGCAGCTGGGGGACAGGGCTTTATGGCTACACCTTC. Translated, it gives CASSWGTGLYGYTF. The chain links TRBV5-5 to TRBJ1-2, with 9 bases matching TRBD1. Germline V CDR1 and CDR2: SGHKS, YYEKEE (reference sequence). CDR3 length equals 14 residues. V was pared by 3 bases and J by 5 bases, with 5 bases of the junction left unmatched.

This chain links TRBV7-2 with TRBJ1-1, with D unclear. The CDR3 runs to 13 residues. The germline V gene encodes CDR1 SGHTA and CDR2 FQGNSA. Trimming took 1 base from V and 2 from J, leaving 5 bases between them. CDR3 sequence (DNA): TGTGCCAGCAGCTTAGAGCCCAACACTGAAGCTTTCTTT. Translation: CASSLEPNTEAFF.

The chain couples TRBV6-2 or TRBV6-3 to TRBJ1-2, with 8 positions matching TRBD1. The V gene end was trimmed by 5 bases and the J gene end by 3 bases; junction bases not matched to a gene: 8. Germline V gene data show CDR1 as MNHEY and CDR2 as SVGEGT. This CDR3 is 15 amino acids long. CDR3: CASSTDRASDYGYTF. CDR3 bases: TGTGCCAGCAGTACGGACAGGGCATCAGACTATGGCTACACCTTC.

The chain recombines TRBV30 with TRBJ2-3, with 10 bases aligning to TRBD2. The CDR3 has 17 residues. With V trimmed by 2 bases and J by 2 bases, 10 bases remained unmatched. Germline CDR1 reads GTSNPN; CDR2 reads SVGIG (reference sequence). CDR3 bases: TGTGCCTGGAGTTTTCTAGCGGGAGCCACCTTCACAGATACGCAGTATTTT. It yields the protein CAWSFLAGATFTDTQYF.

V and J are TRBV28 and TRBJ1-1; possible D gene TRBD1, 5 bases. Trimming pared 6 bases from V and 3 bases from J, leaving 17 bases between. CDR3 length: 15 residues. Germline-derived CDR1 and CDR2 are MDHEN and SYDVKM. The CDR3: CASRIGWLGDTEAFF. The CDR3 nucleotides are TGTGCCAGCAGGATAGGGTGGCTAGGGGACACTGAAGCTTTCTTT.

The CDR3 DNA is TGTGCCAGCAGTGAAGCGGGAGCCACAGATACGCAGTATTTT. This codes for CASSEAGATDTQYF. This rearrangement joins TRBV2 to TRBJ2-3; tentatively, D is TRBD2 (5 bases). Looked up from germline, CDR1 is SNHLY and CDR2 is FYNNEI. This CDR3 region has 14 residues. The germline V and J ends were trimmed by 0 bases and 2 bases, with 6 bases remaining between them.

The chain couples TRBV27 to TRBJ2-7; 7 bases agree with TRBD1. V lost 6 bases and J lost 3; bases outside the gene matches: 8. The CDR3 totals 14 residues. The germline V gene has CDR1 MNHEY and CDR2 SMNVEV (reference sequence). The chain's CDR3 is CASRRRDSVYEQYF. Here the CDR3 DNA reads TGTGCCAGCAGACGACGGGACAGTGTCTACGAGCAGTACTTC.

This chain links TRBV29-1 with TRBJ1-5; D ambiguous. The CDR3 contains 14 residues. From germline, CDR1 is SQVTM and CDR2 ANQGSEA. V shed 7 bases and J shed 5 bases, with 18 bases lying between them. CDR3 coding DNA: TGCAGCGACCGTAATTTCAGGTGGCATCAGCCCCAGCATTTT. Residues: CSDRNFRWHQPQHF.

The chain links TRBV28 to TRBJ1-3; D gene unclear. Trimming removed 4 bases from V and 0 bases from J, with 10 bases in between. The germline V gene encodes CDR1 MDHEN and CDR2 SYDVKM. There are 15 residues in the CDR3. CDR3 DNA sequence: TGTGCCAGCAGTTGGAGGCCTCGCTCTGGAAACACCATATATTTT. Residues: CASSWRPRSGNTIYF.

The gene calls are TRBV18 and TRBJ1-5; D gene ambiguous. The CDR3 runs to 13 residues. Trimming took 6 bases from V and 6 from J, leaving 12 bases between them. Germline CDR1 reads KGHSH; CDR2 reads LQKENI. The CDR3 DNA is TGTGCCAGCTCTCTAGGCCTAGGTCAGCCCCAGCATTTT. It yields the protein CASSLGLGQPQHF.

This chain uses TRBV3-1 (or the pseudogene TRBV3-2) with TRBJ2-5; a possible D gene is TRBD1 (6 bases). V lost 5 bases, J lost 3 bases, and 10 bases lay in between. This CDR3 spans 13 amino acids. CDR1 is LGHDT, CDR2 YNNKEL, per germline (reference sequence). The CDR3 reads CASSYRTEETQYF. The DNA of the CDR3 is TGTGCCAGCAGCTACCGGACAGAAGAGACCCAGTACTTC.

The J gene is TRBJ1-2, the V gene TRBV25-1; D remains ambiguous. Germline V CDR1 and CDR2: MGHDK, SYGVNS. V was trimmed by 5 bases and J by 8 bases, leaving 9 bases between them. CDR3 length: 11 amino acids. The CDR3 here is CASSLYWGYTF. DNA for the CDR3: TGTGCCAGCAGTCTATATTGGGGCTACACCTTC.

This chain links TRBV21-1 with TRBJ1-2; the D call TRBD1 from the table was never checked on the DNA. TRBV21-1 is flagged as a pseudogene. There are 19 residues in the CDR3. The CDR3: CASSKEDRGSFIPTYGYTF. The DNA for the CDR3 is TGTGCCAGCAGCAAAGAAGACAGGGGTAGTTTTATCCCCACTTATGGCTACACCTTC.

The CDR3 reads CASSKAGGSCSEQYF. As DNA, the CDR3 is TGTGCCAGCAGCAAAGCGGGCGGGAGTTGCTCCGAGCAGTACTTC. The chain recombines TRBV21-1 with TRBJ2-7; the D call TRBD2 from the table was never checked on the DNA. TRBV21-1 is reported as a pseudogene. The CDR3 covers 15 residues.

This clone has a handful of counts. J is TRBJ2-7 and V is TRBV3-1 (or the pseudogene TRBV3-2); TRBD1 aligns across 7 bases. Germline CDR1 LGHDT, CDR2 YNNKEL (reference sequence). Germline trimming cut 3 bases from V and 6 bases from J; bases unmatched to any gene: 11. CDR3 length equals 15 residues. CDR3 bases: TGTGCCAGCAGCCAGTTCAGACAGGGTGGTTTCGAGCAGTACTTC. Amino acids: CASSQFRQGGFEQYF.